The 21 T cell receptor beta chains below were found in one sample sequenced in a study of cytomegalovirus exposure and HLA in healthy donors. Clones were read by immunoSEQ multiplex PCR, and TCRdb kept only the in-frame ones, dropping some. Seen here are 100,000 to 150,000 clones, 80% to 90% observed once, and the top ten hold 1.5% to 2%. The sample was PBMCs. The receptors were sampled from a woman aged 18-35 years in good health and CMV-seronegative.

This clone has a single count. The CDR3 DNA sequence: TGTGCCAGCAGCTTTTCAGGATTTCCCACTGAAGCTTTCTTT. Its translation is CASSFSGFPTEAFF. This sequence joins TRBV5-8 and TRBJ1-1; D is undetermined. CDR1 SGHTS and CDR2 YDEGEE come from the germline V gene. The CDR3 contains 14 residues. V was trimmed by 2 bases and J by 4 bases, leaving 12 bases between them.

This clone was detected only a few times. This chain joins TRBV7-9 and TRBJ2-7; perhaps TRBD1 as D (8 bases). CDR3 length: 17 amino acids. V shed 5 bases and J shed 1 base, with 21 bases lying between them. Germline CDR1 reads SEHNR; CDR2 reads FQNEAQ (reference sequence). The CDR3 DNA reads as TGTGCCAGCAGCCGCTATGGACAGGGAGGGTCATCCTACGAGCAGTACTTC. Its protein is CASSRYGQGGSSYEQYF.

V usage is TRBV6-1 and J usage is TRBJ1-4, with D possibly matching TRBD1 (5 bases). Germline V CDR1 and CDR2: MNHNS, SASEGT. V lost 2 bases and J 1 base, leaving 11 bases between the germline ends. The CDR3 is made up of 16 amino acids. This CDR3 is CASSEPFRVTNEKLFF. DNA for the CDR3: TGTGCCAGCAGTGAACCCTTCAGGGTAACTAATGAAAAACTGTTTTTT.

The rearrangement uses TRBV6-1 and TRBJ2-3; 7 bases are a match to TRBD2. Germline CDR1 reads MNHNS; CDR2 reads SASEGT. J was trimmed by 6 bases and V by 7 bases; bases with no gene match: 4. The CDR3 length is 12 residues. The CDR3 reads CASTMGGDTQYF. The CDR3 DNA sequence: TGTGCCAGCACAATGGGGGGGGATACGCAGTATTTT.

This chain connects TRBV6-1 to TRBJ2-7, with TRBD2 matching over 11 bases. Germline CDR1 MNHNS, CDR2 SASEGT. V dropped 6 bases and J dropped 1; count of bases not matched to a gene: 2. The length of the CDR3 is 14 residues. The CDR3, as DNA: TGTGCCAGCAGGACTAGCGGGAAGTCCTACGAGCAGTACTTC. It encodes CASRTSGKSYEQYF.

The chain links TRBV9 to TRBJ1-1, with unresolved D. Germline-derived CDR1 and CDR2 are SGDLS and YYNGEE. The ends were cut back, 5 bases at V and 5 bases at J, with 19 bases in the middle. The CDR3 totals 15 residues. CDR3 coding DNA: TGTGCCAGCAGTCCCTATTCTGGAGGGTTGACTGAAGCTTTCTTT. This codes for CASSPYSGGLTEAFF.

V and J are TRBV5-1 and TRBJ2-3; D remains unclear. CDR1 SGHRS and CDR2 YFSETQ come from the germline V gene. Trimming removed 0 bases at V and 2 bases at J, with 7 bases between. The CDR3 is 14 amino acids. Written as DNA, the CDR3 is TGCGCCAGCAGCTTGGTGGCAACCACAGATACGCAGTATTTT. It translates to CASSLVATTDTQYF.

This chain connects TRBV7-3 to TRBJ2-5; possibly TRBD1 for D (5 bases). The CDR3 has 13 amino acids. Trimming removed 2 bases from V and 4 bases from J, with 8 bases in between. Germline loops: CDR1 SGHTA, CDR2 FQGTGA. The DNA of the CDR3 is TGTGCCAGCAGCTTATGGCAGGGAGAGACCCAGTACTTC. Encoded protein: CASSLWQGETQYF.

This clone has just a few counts. Germline and junction disagree at one end, which may indicate a read error. This rearrangement joins TRBV2 to TRBJ2-7; 8 bases agree with TRBD2. The germline CDR1 and CDR2 sequences are SNHLY and FYNNEI. The CDR3 sequence is 10 residues long. This CDR3 is CASRGREALF. DNA for the CDR3: TGTGCCAGCAGGGGGCGGGAGGCCCTCTTT.

The chain recombines TRBV5-6 with TRBJ2-4, with 8 bases that match TRBD2. CDR1 SGHDT and CDR2 YYEEEE come from the germline V gene. The CDR3 spans 15 residues. V was clipped by 6 bases and J by 0 bases; unmatched bases: 5. CDR3 region: CASITAGAAKNIQYF. DNA of the CDR3: TGTGCCAGCATTACAGCGGGAGCAGCCAAAAACATTCAGTACTTC. Full variable domain (outside the CDR3, taken from reference TRBV5-6 and TRBJ2-4): DAGVTQSPTHLIKTRGQQVTLRCSPKSGHDTVSWYQQALGQGPQFIFQYYEEEERQRGNFPDRFSGHQFPNYSSELNVNALLLGDSALYLCASITAGAAKNIQYFGAGTRLSVL.

The chain links TRBV6-4 to TRBJ2-3; 8 positions agree with TRBD2. Germline lookup yields CDR1 MRHNA and CDR2 SNTAGT. Trimming cost V 4 bases and J 2 bases; bases outside gene matches: 5. CDR3 length: 15 residues. Written as DNA, the CDR3 is TGTGCCAGCAGTGGGGGTAGCGGGGACACAGATACGCAGTATTTT. Protein product: CASSGGSGDTDTQYF.

The chain uses TRBV28 and TRBJ2-7, with TRBD1 matching over 11 bases. Germline trimming cut 6 bases from V and 2 bases from J; bases unmatched to any gene: 6. The CDR3 is 15 amino acids. Germline lookup yields CDR1 MDHEN and CDR2 SYDVKM. The CDR3 loop is CASRTGQGAPYEQYF. CDR3 nucleotide sequence: TGTGCCAGCAGGACCGGACAGGGGGCCCCCTACGAGCAGTACTTC.

This clone was recorded once. The chain joins TRBV19 to TRBJ1-5; no definite D call. Germline values: CDR1 LNHDA, CDR2 SQIVND (reference sequence). V was pared by 3 bases and J by 1 base, with 13 bases between. CDR3 length: 16 amino acids. The CDR3: CASSIFGEGSNQPQHF. The CDR3 nucleotides are TGTGCCAGTAGTATTTTCGGGGAAGGGAGCAATCAGCCCCAGCATTTT. Combining the CDR3 with reference TRBV19 and TRBJ1-5 gives the whole variable domain DGGITQSPKYLFRKEGQNVTLSCEQNLNHDAMYWYRQDPGQGLRLIYYSQIVNDFQKGDIAEGYSVSREKKESFPLTVTSAQKNPTAFYLCASSIFGEGSNQPQHFGDGTRLSIL.

The chain joins TRBV9 to TRBJ2-3; 12 bases fit TRBD2. Germline trimming cut 3 bases from V and 0 bases from J; bases unmatched to any gene: 11. The CDR3 contains 19 residues. Germline V gene sequence: CDR1 SGDLS, CDR2 YYNGEE. The CDR3 DNA follows: TGTGCCAGCAGCGGAGGACTAGCGGGAAAGGCCACTAGCACAGATACGCAGTATTTT. Its protein product is CASSGGLAGKATSTDTQYF.

The chain employs TRBV6-5 and TRBJ2-7, with a weak D call TRBD1 (6 bases). The CDR3 runs to 15 residues. CDR1 and CDR2 (germline): MNHEY, SVGAGI. Trimming stripped 0 bases from V and 4 bases from J, with 13 bases between. DNA for the CDR3: TGTGCCAGCAGTTACTCGGTAACAGGGCTATACGAGCAGTACTTC. It specifies CASSYSVTGLYEQYF.

This rearrangement joins TRBV4-2 to TRBJ2-6; D might be TRBD1 (6 bases). Germline CDR1 LGHNA, CDR2 YNFKEQ. V was trimmed by 1 base and J by 0 bases, leaving 13 bases between them. There are 18 residues in the CDR3. Written as DNA, the CDR3 is TGTGCCAGCAGCCAAGCCAGAGGACAGAACTCTGGGGCCAACGTCCTGACTTTC. Protein: CASSQARGQNSGANVLTF.

V gene TRBV28 combines with J gene TRBJ2-7, with 7 bases matching TRBD1. The V gene's germline CDR1 is MDHEN and CDR2 SYDVKM. The V segment lost 8 bases and the J segment 7 bases; nucleotides outside the gene matches: 8. The CDR3 consists of 12 residues. This CDR3 is CASSQGRKEQYF. The CDR3 nucleotides are TGTGCCAGCTCACAGGGGCGGAAAGAGCAGTACTTC.

The gene calls are TRBV25-1 and TRBJ1-2, with 8 bases identical to TRBD1. The V gene's germline CDR1 is MGHDK and CDR2 SYGVNS. The CDR3 contains 15 residues. Unmatched junction bases numbered 7, after V lost 3 bases and J lost 4 bases. Here the CDR3 reads CASSEGDRSPYGYTF. Here the CDR3 DNA reads TGTGCCAGCAGTGAGGGGGACAGGAGTCCCTATGGCTACACCTTC.

As DNA, the CDR3 is TGTGCCAGCAGCTTAGGACAGGCTCGGGGCTACACCTTC. Its protein is CASSLGQARGYTF. The chain has TRBV11-2 and TRBJ1-2, with D perhaps TRBD1 (6 bases). The V end lost 1 base, the J end lost 8 bases, and 11 bases lay between the germline ends. CDR1 and CDR2 from the germline V gene are SGHAT and FQNNGV. This CDR3 region has 13 residues.

The V gene is TRBV10-1, the J gene TRBJ2-3, with a tentative D call TRBD2 (7 bases). CDR3 length: 15 amino acids. Germline loops: CDR1 WNHNN, CDR2 SYGVQD (reference sequence). Trimming shortened V by 4 bases and J by 3 bases, and 14 bases separated the two germline ends. The CDR3 protein is CASSGSGGATDTQYF. CDR3 in DNA: TGCGCCAGCAGTGGAAGTGGGGGGGCGACAGATACGCAGTATTTT.

The chain carries TRBV28 and TRBJ2-5, with unresolved D. The ends were cut back, 6 bases at V and 4 bases at J, with 9 bases in the middle. Germline V gives CDR1 MDHEN, CDR2 SYDVKM. The CDR3 runs to 12 residues. CDR3 sequence (DNA): TGTGCCAGCAGGGCCGCTTTAGAGACCCAGTACTTC. Encoded protein: CASRAALETQYF.